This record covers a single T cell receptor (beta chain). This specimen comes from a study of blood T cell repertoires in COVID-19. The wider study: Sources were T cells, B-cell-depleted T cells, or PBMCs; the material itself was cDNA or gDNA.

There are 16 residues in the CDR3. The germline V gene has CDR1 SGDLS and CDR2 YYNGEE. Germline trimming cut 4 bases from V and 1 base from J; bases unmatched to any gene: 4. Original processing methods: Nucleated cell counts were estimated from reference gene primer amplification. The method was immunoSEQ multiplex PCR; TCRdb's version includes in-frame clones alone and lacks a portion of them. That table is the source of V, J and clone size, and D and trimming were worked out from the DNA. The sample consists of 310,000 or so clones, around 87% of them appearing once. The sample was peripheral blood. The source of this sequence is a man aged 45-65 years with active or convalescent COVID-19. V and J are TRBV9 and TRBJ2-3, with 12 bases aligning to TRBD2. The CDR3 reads CASSPLAGGGTDTQYF. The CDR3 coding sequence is TGTGCCAGCAGCCCCCTAGCGGGGGGGGGCACAGATACGCAGTATTTT.